The rows below give T cell receptor beta chains drawn from one sample of a study of cytomegalovirus exposure and HLA in healthy donors. Here immunoSEQ multiplex PCR was the method, and the copy in TCRdb shows in-frame clones only, minus some. The table shows over 200,000 clones, with 55% to 75% occurring only once. Specimen: PBMCs. Receptors were obtained from a man aged 35-49 years in good health and CMV-seropositive. The CDR3 runs from the conserved cysteine through the conserved F or W. Fields, in order: clone size, J gene, D gene, V gene, CDR3 protein, CDR3 DNA. The D gene is left open where the match is weak. The size of a clone is reported for some rows only, either as once, few or many, or as a class for expanded clones.

>-|TRBJ2-1|-|TRBV5-1
CATRGPSDEQFF
TGCGCCACCCGTGGGCCTTCGGATGAGCAGTTCTTC
>-|TRBJ1-5|-|TRBV5-8
CASSLGTHTVHF
TGTGCCAGCAGCTTGGGGACTCACACCGTGCATTTT
>-|TRBJ2-7|-|TRBV27
CASSHRAGHEQYF
TGTGCCAGCAGTCACAGGGCGGGCCACGAGCAGTACTTC
>-|TRBJ1-4|-|TRBV11-2
CASRVGGENEKLFF
TGTGCCAGCAGGGTCGGGGGGGAAAATGAAAAACTGTTTTTT
>-|TRBJ2-5|TRBD2|TRBV6-5
CASRVSGGPQETQYF
TGTGCCAGCAGGGTTAGCGGGGGGCCCCAAGAGACCCAGTACTTC
>-|TRBJ1-5|-|TRBV7-8
CASSFGSTNQPQHF
TGTGCCAGCAGCTTCGGGTCGACCAATCAGCCCCAGCATTTT
>-|TRBJ1-5|TRBD1|TRBV7-2
CASSLNLPTGWFRPQHF
TGTGCCAGCAGCTTAAATCTTCCGACAGGGTGGTTTCGGCCCCAGCATTTT
>-|TRBJ1-2|TRBD1|TRBV7-9
CSSSLFRDRPRGYTF
TGTTCCAGCAGCTTATTCCGGGACAGACCTAGGGGCTACACCTTC
>-|TRBJ2-1|TRBD2|TRBV9
CASSGGAGYNEQFF
TGTGCCAGCAGCGGCGGAGCGGGGTACAATGAGCAGTTCTTC
>-|TRBJ2-5|-|TRBV7-2
CASSPQGGQKETQYF
TGTGCCAGCAGCCCCCAAGGAGGACAGAAAGAGACCCAGTACTTC
>-|TRBJ2-3|-|TRBV7-3
CASSLGLIYTDTQYF
TGTGCCAGCAGCTTAGGGCTCATTTACACAGATACGCAGTATTTT
>-|TRBJ1-2|-|TRBV2
CASSEKESAYGYTF
TGTGCCAGCAGTGAGAAGGAAAGCGCCTATGGCTACACCTTC
>-|TRBJ1-2|TRBD1|TRBV2
CASSVTGGAFGVYGYTF
TGTGCCAGCAGTGTGACAGGGGGCGCCTTTGGGGTCTATGGCTACACCTTC
>-|TRBJ2-5|-|TRBV18
CASSPPTAQETQYF
TGTGCCAGCTCACCACCGACAGCCCAAGAGACCCAGTACTTC
>-|TRBJ2-5|TRBD2|TRBV4-1
CASSPLAGGQETQYF
TGCGCCAGCAGCCCGCTAGCGGGGGGGCAAGAGACCCAGTACTTC
>-|TRBJ2-5|TRBD1|TRBV5-1
CASRVQGATETQYF
TGCGCCAGCAGAGTTCAGGGGGCAACAGAGACCCAGTACTTC
>few|TRBJ1-4|TRBD1|TRBV28
CASSFGDSLSEKLFF
TGTGCCAGCAGTTTCGGGGACAGTCTTTCCGAAAAACTGTTTTTT
>-|TRBJ1-2|TRBD1|TRBV6-5
CASRRDRGLGYTF
TGTGCCAGCCGCCGGGACAGGGGGCTGGGCTACACCTTC
>-|TRBJ1-1|-|TRBV6-5
CASSFSPLDTEAFF
TGTGCCAGCAGTTTCTCCCCTCTTGACACTGAAGCTTTCTTT
>-|TRBJ2-3|TRBD1|TRBV2
CASSEETGGTDTQYF
TGTGCCAGCAGTGAAGAAACAGGGGGCACAGATACGCAGTATTTT
>-|TRBJ2-2|TRBD1|TRBV18
CASSSDRAGWDTGELFF
TGTGCCAGCTCATCCGACAGGGCGGGCTGGGACACCGGGGAGCTGTTTTTT
>once|TRBJ2-3|TRBD2|TRBV6-6
CASSGDGGAAADTQYF
TGTGCCAGCAGCGGGGACGGGGGGGCCGCGGCAGATACGCAGTATTTT
>-|TRBJ2-3|-|TRBV6-6
CASTHGGTTDTQYF
TGTGCCAGCACCCATGGAGGAACCACAGATACGCAGTATTTT
>-|TRBJ2-2|TRBD1|TRBV7-2
CASSSTGGLTGELFF
TGTGCCAGCAGCTCGACAGGGGGCCTCACCGGGGAGCTGTTTTTT
>-|TRBJ2-2|TRBD2|TRBV6-5
CASNLAGPGELFF
TGTGCCAGCAACTTAGCGGGGCCCGGGGAGCTGTTTTTT
>few|TRBJ1-2|TRBD1|TRBV6-5
CASRQGPNYGYTF
TGTGCCAGTAGACAGGGTCCAAACTATGGCTACACCTTC
>-|TRBJ1-1|TRBD1|TRBV5-1
CASSWGQGGTEAFF
TGCGCCAGCAGCTGGGGACAGGGAGGCACTGAAGCTTTCTTT
>-|TRBJ2-7|TRBD1|TRBV9
CASSVGQGDDEQYF
TGTGCCAGCAGCGTCGGACAGGGCGATGACGAGCAGTACTTC
>-|TRBJ2-1|TRBD2|TRBV7-8
CASSRMGTSSYNEQFF
TGTGCCAGCAGCCGCATGGGGACTAGCTCCTACAATGAGCAGTTCTTC
>-|TRBJ1-1|-|TRBV6-6
CASGPEAFF
TGTGCCAGCGGCCCTGAAGCTTTCTTT
>-|TRBJ1-5|-|TRBV2
CASSENPSGAQHF
TGTGCCAGCAGTGAAAATCCCTCGGGGGCCCAGCATTTT
>few|TRBJ1-2|TRBD1|TRBV5-1
CASSPGGFGYGYTF
TGCGCCAGCAGCCCAGGGGGGTTTGGCTATGGCTACACCTTC
>-|TRBJ2-1|TRBD2|TRBV4-3
CASSQDPAGGYNEQFF
TGCGCCAGCAGCCAAGACCCAGCGGGGGGATACAATGAGCAGTTCTTC
>-|TRBJ2-3|TRBD2|TRBV5-1
CASSFERGRTADTQYF
TGCGCCAGCAGCTTTGAGCGGGGGCGTACGGCAGATACGCAGTATTTT
>-|TRBJ2-2|TRBD1|TRBV7-2
CASSGRDRHTGELFF
TGTGCCAGCAGCGGCAGGGACAGGCACACCGGGGAGCTGTTTTTT
>-|TRBJ2-7|-|TRBV6-1
CASSEWGEIPYEQYF
TGTGCCAGCAGTGAATGGGGGGAGATACCCTACGAGCAGTACTTC
>-|TRBJ1-5|TRBD1|TRBV6-6
CASMRTGGNQPQHF
TGTGCCAGCATGAGAACAGGGGGCAATCAGCCCCAGCATTTT
>-|TRBJ2-3|TRBD1|TRBV2
CASSELGQGSDTQYF
TGTGCCAGCAGTGAACTGGGACAGGGGTCAGATACGCAGTATTTT
>-|TRBJ2-2|-|TRBV5-4
CASSEGSRGRTGELFF
TGTGCCAGCAGCGAGGGCTCCAGGGGTAGAACCGGGGAGCTGTTTTTT
>-|TRBJ1-2|-|TRBV5-6
CASSFPGNYGYTF
TGTGCCAGCAGCTTCCCAGGGAACTATGGCTACACCTTC
>-|TRBJ1-1|-|TRBV6-1
CASILGSTEAFF
TGTGCCAGCATCCTGGGGAGCACTGAAGCTTTCTTT
>-|TRBJ2-5|-|TRBV25-1
CASVRESAPLETQYF
TGTGCCAGCGTTCGGGAGTCAGCCCCGCTAGAGACCCAGTACTTC
>-|TRBJ1-4|-|TRBV28
CASSFSGFENDEKLFF
TGTGCCAGCAGTTTTTCCGGGTTCGAAAATGATGAAAAACTGTTTTTT
>-|TRBJ1-2|-|TRBV5-1
CASSLEAARGSGYTF
TGCGCCAGCAGCTTGGAGGCAGCCCGCGGGAGTGGCTACACCTTC
>once|TRBJ2-5|TRBD2|TRBV11-2
CASSRGAASGEAQYF
TGTGCCAGCAGCCGAGGGGCGGCGAGCGGGGAGGCCCAGTACTTC
>-|TRBJ2-3|TRBD2|TRBV9
CASSVAGLAGTDTQYF
TGTGCCAGCAGCGTGGCCGGACTAGCGGGGACAGATACGCAGTATTTT
>few|TRBJ1-1|-|TRBV5-4
CASSLGGATEAFF
TGTGCCAGCAGCTTAGGAGGGGCCACTGAAGCTTTCTTT
>-|TRBJ2-1|TRBD2|TRBV15
CATSRGSGGASFNGQFF
TGTGCCACCAGCAGGGGTAGCGGGGGGGCGTCCTTCAATGGGCAGTTCTTC
>-|TRBJ1-2|-|TRBV21-1
CASSKAAGPIFNYGYTF
TGTGCCAGCAGCAAAGCTGCCGGTCCCATTTTTAACTATGGCTACACCTTC
>-|TRBJ2-2|-|TRBV9
CASSPYQRLTGELFF
TGTGCCAGCAGCCCCTACCAGCGTCTCACCGGGGAGCTGTTTTTT
>few|TRBJ1-2|TRBD1|TRBV2
CASFRDRNNYGYTF
TGTGCCAGCTTCCGGGACAGGAACAACTATGGCTACACCTTC
>-|TRBJ2-1|-|TRBV25-1
CASGQQGGNNEQFF
TGTGCCAGCGGTCAACAGGGGGGGAACAATGAGCAGTTCTTC
>-|TRBJ2-7|TRBD1|TRBV5-5
CASSGTDRELYEQYF
TGTGCCAGCAGCGGGACGGACAGGGAGTTATACGAGCAGTACTTC
>-|TRBJ1-1|TRBD1|TRBV18
CASSLNRGAEAFF
TGTGCCAGCTCCCTCAACAGGGGCGCTGAAGCTTTCTTT